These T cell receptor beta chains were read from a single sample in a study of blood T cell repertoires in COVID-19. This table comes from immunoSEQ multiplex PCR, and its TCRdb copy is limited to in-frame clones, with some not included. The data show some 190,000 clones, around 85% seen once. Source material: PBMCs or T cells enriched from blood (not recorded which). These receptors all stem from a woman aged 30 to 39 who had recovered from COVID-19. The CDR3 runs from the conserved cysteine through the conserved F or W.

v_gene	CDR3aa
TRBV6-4	CASSETGVSTDTQYF
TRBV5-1	CASSLTSRDTQYF
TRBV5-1	CASSGRTKNANTGELFF
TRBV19	CASSATGTPSYNEQFF
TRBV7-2	CASSLQRVNTGELFF
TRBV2	CASSRLAGVGEQFF
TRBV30	CAWATGVLSGANVLTF
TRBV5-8	CASSLLGARAFF
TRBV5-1	CASSSDRYYGYTF
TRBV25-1	CASTLSGRGNEQFF
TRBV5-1	CASSLFPGFDTEAFF
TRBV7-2	CASSLAAGSSTDTQYF
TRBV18	CASSPNRESSEAFF
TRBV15	CATSRDSGSQETQYF
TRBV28	CASSFRPGTGSDYGYTF
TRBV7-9	CASSFPALRGGNEQFF
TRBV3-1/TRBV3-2	CASTPTGDTLELFF
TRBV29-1	CSVELPGEETQYF
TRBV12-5	CASGLPRSHTDTQYF
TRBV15	CATSRGTGSGGGETQYF
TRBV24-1	CATSDLATSGNIVNEQFF
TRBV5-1	CASSPGSFNEKLFF
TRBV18	CASSPVRLGANEQFF
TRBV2	CASRVTNYNEQFF
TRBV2	CASYQRGLPTDTQYF
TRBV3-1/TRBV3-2	CASSQGQAFNSPLHF
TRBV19	CASSIGGGTLYNEQFF
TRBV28	CASSEPAGDRNTIYF
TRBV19	CASSIGAGFRNEKLFF
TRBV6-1	CASRTKQGMGYGYTF
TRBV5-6	CASSSAGRNTGELFF
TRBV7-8	CASSLGELSGNTIYF
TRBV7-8	CASTPSPRRGGNTEAFF
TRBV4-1	CASSQEPKLSGETQYF
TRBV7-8	CASSPTGTYEQFF
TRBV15	CATSRDRQAATNEKLFF
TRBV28	CASRTTGSGQGIFLAFF
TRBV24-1	CATSDPPGLAATDTQYF
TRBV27	CASSPRTGATYEQYF
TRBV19	CASSPGQYTEAFF
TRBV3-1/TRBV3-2	CASSLIHEQYF
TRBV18	CASSPLDRAMNTEAFF
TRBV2	CASSSQDEQFF
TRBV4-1	CASSQDLGQGRGKLFF
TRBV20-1	CSAPGEPGYTF
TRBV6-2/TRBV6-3	CASSYSRDRVISTEAFF
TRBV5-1	CASSVTGLDGYTF
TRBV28	CASSPFMGAGGTDTQYF
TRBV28	CASTGTGANEQFF
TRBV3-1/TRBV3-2	CASSQGWASAHQETQYF
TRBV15	CATSRDPPTLSYNEQFF
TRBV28	CASSHEVGANVLTF
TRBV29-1	CSAKTGEHNSPLHF
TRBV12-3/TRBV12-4	CASSFRDYEQYF